This TCR beta chain emerged from a study of blood T cell repertoires in COVID-19. This clone occurred a few times. With V trimmed by 5 bases and J by 9 bases, 9 bases remained unmatched. Germline V CDR1 and CDR2: LGHDT, YNNKEL (reference sequence). CDR3 size: 15 residues. Produced via immunoSEQ multiplex PCR; TCRdb's table is partial and in-frame only. The table lists tens of thousands of clones, roughly 73% of them singletons. The V and J genes are TRBV3-1 (or the pseudogene TRBV3-2) and TRBJ1-6; 8 nucleotides agree with TRBD1. Sequenced input: peripheral blood. The sequence came from a man aged 80 or over with acute or convalescent COVID-19. The CDR3 nucleotides are TGTGCCAGCAGCTCACAGGGGGGGAGAGGTTCACCCCTCCACTTT. Its protein is CASSSQGGRGSPLHF.